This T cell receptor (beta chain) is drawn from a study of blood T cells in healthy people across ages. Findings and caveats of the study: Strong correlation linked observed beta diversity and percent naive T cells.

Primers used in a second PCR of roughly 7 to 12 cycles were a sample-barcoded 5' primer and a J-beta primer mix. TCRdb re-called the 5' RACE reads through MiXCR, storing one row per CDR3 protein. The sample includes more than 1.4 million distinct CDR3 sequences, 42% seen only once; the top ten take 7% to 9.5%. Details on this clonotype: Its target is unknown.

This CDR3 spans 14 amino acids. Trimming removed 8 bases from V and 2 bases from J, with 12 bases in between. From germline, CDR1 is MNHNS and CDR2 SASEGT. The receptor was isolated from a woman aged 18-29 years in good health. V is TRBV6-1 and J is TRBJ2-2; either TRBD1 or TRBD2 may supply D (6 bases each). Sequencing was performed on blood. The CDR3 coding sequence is TGTGCCAGCGGGGGGCGGCCAAACACCGGGGAGCTGTTTTTT. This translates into CASGGRPNTGELFF.